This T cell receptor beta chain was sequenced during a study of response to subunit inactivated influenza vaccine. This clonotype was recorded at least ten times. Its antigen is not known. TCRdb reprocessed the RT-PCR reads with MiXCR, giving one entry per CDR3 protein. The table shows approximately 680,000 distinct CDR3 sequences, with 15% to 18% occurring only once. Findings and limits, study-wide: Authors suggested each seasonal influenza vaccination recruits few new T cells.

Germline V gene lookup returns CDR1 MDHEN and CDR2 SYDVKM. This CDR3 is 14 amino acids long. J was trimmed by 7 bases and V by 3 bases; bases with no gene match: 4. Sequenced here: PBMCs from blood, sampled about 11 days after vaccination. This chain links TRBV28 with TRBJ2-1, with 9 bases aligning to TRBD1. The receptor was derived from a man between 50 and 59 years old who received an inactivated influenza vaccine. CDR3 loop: CASSLSGTGNEQFF. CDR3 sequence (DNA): TGTGCCAGCAGTTTGTCTGGGACAGGGAATGAGCAGTTCTTC.